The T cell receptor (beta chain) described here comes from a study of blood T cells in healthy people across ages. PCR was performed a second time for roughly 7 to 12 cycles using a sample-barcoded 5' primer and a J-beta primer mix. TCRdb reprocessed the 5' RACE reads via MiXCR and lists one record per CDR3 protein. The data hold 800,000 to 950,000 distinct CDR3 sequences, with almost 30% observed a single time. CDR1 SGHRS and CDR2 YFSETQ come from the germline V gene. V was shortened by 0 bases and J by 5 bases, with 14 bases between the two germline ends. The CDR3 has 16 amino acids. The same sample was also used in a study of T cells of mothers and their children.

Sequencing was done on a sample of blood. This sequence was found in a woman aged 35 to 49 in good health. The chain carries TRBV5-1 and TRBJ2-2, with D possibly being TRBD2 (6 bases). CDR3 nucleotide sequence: TGCGCCAGCAGCTTGGGGGGACTCCAGAGGACCGGGGAGCTGTTTTTT. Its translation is CASSLGGLQRTGELFF.